A selection of T cell receptor beta chains follows, all from one sample in a study of CD8 T cells in ankylosing spondylitis. In TCRdb, the 5' RACE reads were re-called with MiXCR into one record per CDR3 protein. The repertoire includes 100,000 to 150,000 distinct CDR3 sequences, roughly 15% of them detected once, and 30% to 35% sits in the top ten. Sequencing input: blood, either unsorted or a sorted T cell fraction (not recorded which). The receptors were gathered from a male donor with ankylosing spondylitis. CDR3s include the opening cysteine and the closing phenylalanine or tryptophan. The order of the fields is clone size, J gene, V gene, D gene, CDR3 protein, CDR3 DNA. The D gene is left open where the match is weak. Clone size appears in some rows only: once, few, many, or a class for an expanded clone.

clone size: few; J gene: TRBJ2-7; V gene: TRBV7-8; D gene: NA; CDR3 protein: CASSLVVDSYEQYF; CDR3 DNA: TGTGCCAGCAGCTTAGTAGTAGATTCCTACGAGCAGTACTTC
clone size: many; J gene: TRBJ2-7; V gene: TRBV27; D gene: TRBD2; CDR3 protein: CASSGGLARTYEQYF; CDR3 DNA: TGTGCCAGCAGTGGGGGACTAGCGCGGACCTACGAGCAGTACTTC
clone size: NA; J gene: TRBJ2-2; V gene: TRBV6-1; D gene: TRBD2; CDR3 protein: CASRTSGGTGELFF; CDR3 DNA: TGTGCCAGCAGGACTAGCGGGGGCACCGGGGAGCTGTTTTTT
clone size: few; J gene: TRBJ2-2; V gene: TRBV4-3; D gene: NA; CDR3 protein: CASSQESSRTGELFF; CDR3 DNA: TGCGCCAGCAGCCAAGAGTCTAGCAGGACCGGGGAGCTGTTTTTT
clone size: NA; J gene: TRBJ1-6; V gene: TRBV7-9; D gene: NA; CDR3 protein: CASSFPGPGVGSPLHF; CDR3 DNA: TGTGCCAGCAGCTTCCCGGGTCCGGGTGTCGGATCACCCCTCCACTTT
clone size: NA; J gene: TRBJ2-7; V gene: TRBV5-1; D gene: NA; CDR3 protein: CASSLGTWGYEQYF; CDR3 DNA: TGCGCCAGCAGCTTGGGGACCTGGGGGTACGAGCAGTACTTC
clone size: many; J gene: TRBJ2-3; V gene: TRBV3-1; D gene: NA; CDR3 protein: CASSITPASADTQYF; CDR3 DNA: TGTGCCAGCTCGATCACCCCGGCTAGCGCAGATACGCAGTATTTT
clone size: NA; J gene: TRBJ2-5; V gene: TRBV12-3/TRBV12-4; D gene: NA; CDR3 protein: CASSLNGAVGETQYF; CDR3 DNA: TGTGCCAGCAGTTTAAATGGCGCCGTCGGGGAGACCCAGTACTTC
clone size: NA; J gene: TRBJ1-4; V gene: TRBV28; D gene: TRBD1; CDR3 protein: CASSLWIPGTANEKLFF; CDR3 DNA: TGTGCCAGCAGTTTATGGATCCCCGGGACAGCAAATGAAAAACTGTTTTTT
clone size: few; J gene: TRBJ2-1; V gene: TRBV14; D gene: NA; CDR3 protein: CASSQWDLDEQFF; CDR3 DNA: TGTGCCAGCAGCCAATGGGATTTGGATGAGCAGTTCTTC
clone size: once; J gene: TRBJ2-7; V gene: TRBV12-3/TRBV12-4; D gene: NA; CDR3 protein: CASSFKAYEQYF; CDR3 DNA: TGTGCCAGCAGTTTCAAAGCCTACGAGCAGTACTTC
clone size: few; J gene: TRBJ2-5; V gene: TRBV20-1; D gene: NA; CDR3 protein: CSARRETQYF; CDR3 DNA: TGCAGTGCTCGGAGGGAGACCCAGTACTTC
clone size: many; J gene: TRBJ2-1; V gene: TRBV27; D gene: NA; CDR3 protein: CASSFVSGIEQFF; CDR3 DNA: TGTGCCAGCAGTTTTGTCTCGGGTATAGAGCAGTTCTTC
clone size: few; J gene: TRBJ1-2; V gene: TRBV30; D gene: NA; CDR3 protein: CACFRLHGYTF; CDR3 DNA: TGTGCCTGCTTCCGGTTACATGGCTACACCTTC
clone size: NA; J gene: TRBJ1-5; V gene: TRBV4-1; D gene: NA; CDR3 protein: CASSHFSGLGNQPQHF; CDR3 DNA: TGCGCCAGCAGCCACTTCTCGGGGTTGGGGAATCAGCCCCAGCATTTT
clone size: NA; J gene: TRBJ2-2; V gene: TRBV9; D gene: NA; CDR3 protein: CASSALAAGELFF; CDR3 DNA: TGTGCCAGCAGCGCATTAGCGGCCGGGGAGCTGTTTTTT
clone size: few; J gene: TRBJ1-5; V gene: TRBV15; D gene: NA; CDR3 protein: CATEKGRTSNQPQHF; CDR3 DNA: TGTGCCACGGAAAAGGGACGGACTAGCAATCAGCCCCAGCATTTT
clone size: few; J gene: TRBJ1-2; V gene: TRBV5-1; D gene: TRBD1; CDR3 protein: CASSLDRGNYNYGYTF; CDR3 DNA: TGCGCCAGCAGCTTGGACAGGGGGAATTATAACTATGGCTACACCTTC
clone size: NA; J gene: TRBJ2-5; V gene: TRBV29-1; D gene: NA; CDR3 protein: CSDIGGDVETQYF; CDR3 DNA: TGCAGCGATATAGGTGGCGATGTGGAGACCCAGTACTTC
clone size: NA; J gene: TRBJ2-1; V gene: TRBV7-2; D gene: NA; CDR3 protein: CASSLRLSTEPGGEQFF; CDR3 DNA: TGTGCCAGCAGCTTGCGTCTATCTACAGAACCAGGGGGGGAGCAGTTCTTC
clone size: few; J gene: TRBJ2-3; V gene: TRBV5-1; D gene: TRBD2; CDR3 protein: CASSLETPGLAGTDTQYF; CDR3 DNA: TGCGCCAGCAGCTTGGAAACACCGGGACTAGCGGGCACAGATACGCAGTATTTT
clone size: NA; J gene: TRBJ1-2; V gene: TRBV7-2; D gene: NA; CDR3 protein: CASSPRQQLNYGYTF; CDR3 DNA: TGTGCCAGCAGCCCACGTCAACAGCTTAACTATGGCTACACCTTC
clone size: many; J gene: TRBJ2-1; V gene: TRBV12-3/TRBV12-4; D gene: TRBD2; CDR3 protein: CASSKGTIRNEQFF; CDR3 DNA: TGTGCCAGCAGTAAGGGGACTATCAGAAATGAGCAGTTCTTC
clone size: NA; J gene: TRBJ1-6; V gene: TRBV10-3; D gene: NA; CDR3 protein: CAIKGGNSPLHF; CDR3 DNA: TGTGCCATCAAAGGCGGAAATTCACCCCTCCACTTT
clone size: NA; J gene: TRBJ2-1; V gene: TRBV4-2; D gene: NA; CDR3 protein: CASSQERPPSSYNEQFF; CDR3 DNA: TGTGCCAGCAGCCAAGAACGCCCCCCGAGCTCCTACAATGAGCAGTTCTTC
clone size: few; J gene: TRBJ2-1; V gene: TRBV3-1; D gene: TRBD2; CDR3 protein: CASSQVPTAGGPSAEQFF; CDR3 DNA: TGTGCCAGCAGCCAAGTCCCCACAGCGGGAGGGCCTTCAGCTGAGCAGTTCTTC
clone size: NA; J gene: TRBJ2-1; V gene: TRBV4-1; D gene: TRBD2; CDR3 protein: CASSQGGGRSSYNEQFF; CDR3 DNA: TGCGCCAGCAGCCAAGGGGGGGGGAGGAGCTCCTACAATGAGCAGTTCTTC
clone size: NA; J gene: TRBJ2-1; V gene: TRBV4-1; D gene: NA; CDR3 protein: CASSPAPGVMYNEQFF; CDR3 DNA: TGCGCCAGCAGCCCCGCCCCGGGAGTAATGTACAATGAGCAGTTCTTC
clone size: NA; J gene: TRBJ1-1; V gene: TRBV12-3/TRBV12-4; D gene: NA; CDR3 protein: CASSLTRRSEAFF; CDR3 DNA: TGTGCCAGCAGTTTAACCCGACGGAGTGAAGCTTTCTTT
clone size: few; J gene: TRBJ2-1; V gene: TRBV5-5; D gene: TRBD2; CDR3 protein: CASSPPLAGTVNEQFF; CDR3 DNA: TGTGCCAGCAGCCCCCCGCTAGCGGGAACTGTCAATGAGCAGTTCTTC
clone size: NA; J gene: TRBJ2-1; V gene: TRBV15; D gene: TRBD2; CDR3 protein: CATAAGEPGNEQFF; CDR3 DNA: TGTGCCACTGCCGCGGGAGAACCGGGAAATGAGCAGTTCTTC
clone size: NA; J gene: TRBJ2-7; V gene: TRBV4-2; D gene: NA; CDR3 protein: CASSQGPGANEQYF; CDR3 DNA: TGTGCCAGCAGCCAAGGTCCGGGAGCGAACGAGCAGTACTTC
clone size: few; J gene: TRBJ2-3; V gene: TRBV20-1; D gene: TRBD1; CDR3 protein: CSARAPDRAPEDTQYF; CDR3 DNA: TGCAGTGCTAGAGCCCCGGACAGGGCCCCCGAAGATACGCAGTATTTT
clone size: NA; J gene: TRBJ1-5; V gene: TRBV14; D gene: NA; CDR3 protein: CASSQVAGPQHF; CDR3 DNA: TGTGCCAGCAGCCAAGTTGCCGGGCCCCAGCATTTT
clone size: NA; J gene: TRBJ2-2; V gene: TRBV29-1; D gene: NA; CDR3 protein: CGVELTGELFF; CDR3 DNA: TGCGGCGTTGAGCTCACCGGGGAGCTGTTTTTT
clone size: few; J gene: TRBJ2-7; V gene: TRBV12-3/TRBV12-4; D gene: TRBD1; CDR3 protein: CASRSTGGSYEQYF; CDR3 DNA: TGTGCCAGCAGGTCCACAGGGGGCTCCTACGAGCAGTACTTC
clone size: NA; J gene: TRBJ2-7; V gene: TRBV5-8; D gene: TRBD1; CDR3 protein: CASTLGQGIDEQYF; CDR3 DNA: TGTGCCAGCACCTTGGGACAGGGGATCGACGAGCAGTACTTC
clone size: NA; J gene: TRBJ2-1; V gene: TRBV13; D gene: TRBD2; CDR3 protein: CASSGSGTSGDNEQFF; CDR3 DNA: TGTGCCAGCAGCGGTTCCGGGACTAGCGGAGACAATGAGCAGTTCTTC
clone size: NA; J gene: TRBJ1-5; V gene: TRBV18; D gene: TRBD1; CDR3 protein: CASSDREASNQPQHF; CDR3 DNA: TGTGCCAGCTCAGACAGGGAGGCTAGCAATCAGCCCCAGCATTTT
clone size: few; J gene: TRBJ2-2; V gene: TRBV20-1; D gene: NA; CDR3 protein: CSARLAQAGELFF; CDR3 DNA: TGCAGTGCTAGACTAGCGCAGGCCGGGGAGCTGTTTTTT
clone size: NA; J gene: TRBJ2-3; V gene: TRBV19; D gene: TRBD1; CDR3 protein: CASSVGQGTDTQYF; CDR3 DNA: TGTGCCAGTAGCGTGGGACAGGGAACAGATACGCAGTATTTT
clone size: few; J gene: TRBJ2-1; V gene: TRBV6-2/TRBV6-3; D gene: TRBD2; CDR3 protein: CASSRIAGASNEQFF; CDR3 DNA: TGTGCCAGCAGTCGAATAGCGGGTGCCTCCAATGAGCAGTTCTTC
clone size: many; J gene: TRBJ2-2; V gene: TRBV2; D gene: NA; CDR3 protein: CASNSEGATGELFF; CDR3 DNA: TGTGCCAGCAACTCCGAAGGGGCCACCGGGGAGCTGTTTTTT
clone size: many; J gene: TRBJ1-1; V gene: TRBV4-1; D gene: NA; CDR3 protein: CASSQDRPGTNEAFF; CDR3 DNA: TGCGCCAGCAGCCAAGATCGGCCAGGTACGAATGAAGCTTTCTTT
clone size: few; J gene: TRBJ2-1; V gene: TRBV7-8; D gene: TRBD2; CDR3 protein: CASSFPGTSGSRGSYNEQFF; CDR3 DNA: TGTGCCAGCAGCTTTCCCGGGACTAGCGGGAGTAGGGGCTCCTACAATGAGCAGTTCTTC
clone size: large; J gene: TRBJ2-7; V gene: TRBV28; D gene: TRBD2; CDR3 protein: CASSIAGGATYEQYF; CDR3 DNA: TGTGCCAGCAGTATAGCGGGAGGGGCCACCTACGAGCAGTACTTC
clone size: few; J gene: TRBJ2-7; V gene: TRBV5-1; D gene: NA; CDR3 protein: CASSLAGEQYF; CDR3 DNA: TGCGCCAGCAGCTTGGCGGGCGAGCAGTACTTC
clone size: NA; J gene: TRBJ2-2; V gene: TRBV6-5; D gene: TRBD2; CDR3 protein: CASSYTIAGEDRELFF; CDR3 DNA: TGTGCCAGCAGTTACACCATAGCGGGAGAGGATAGGGAGCTGTTTTTT
clone size: few; J gene: TRBJ2-1; V gene: TRBV27; D gene: NA; CDR3 protein: CASSGGTEGHNEQFF; CDR3 DNA: TGTGCCAGCAGTGGGGGGACAGAGGGACACAATGAGCAGTTCTTC
clone size: few; J gene: TRBJ2-7; V gene: TRBV4-1; D gene: TRBD1; CDR3 protein: CASSQRQGTYEQYF; CDR3 DNA: TGCGCCAGCAGCCAACGACAGGGAACCTACGAGCAGTACTTC
clone size: NA; J gene: TRBJ2-1; V gene: TRBV12-3/TRBV12-4; D gene: NA; CDR3 protein: CASQRVYNEQFF; CDR3 DNA: TGTGCCTCCCAGCGGGTCTACAATGAGCAGTTCTTC
clone size: many; J gene: TRBJ2-7; V gene: TRBV29-1; D gene: NA; CDR3 protein: CSVTQLYEQYF; CDR3 DNA: TGCAGCGTGACACAGTTATACGAGCAGTACTTC
clone size: NA; J gene: TRBJ2-3; V gene: TRBV9; D gene: TRBD2; CDR3 protein: CASSVSAGGSTDTQYF; CDR3 DNA: TGTGCCAGCAGCGTATCAGCGGGAGGATCGACAGATACGCAGTATTTT
clone size: few; J gene: TRBJ2-1; V gene: TRBV9; D gene: TRBD2; CDR3 protein: CASSVTGTRRSGGQFF; CDR3 DNA: TGTGCCAGCAGCGTCACCGGGACTAGGAGAAGTGGGGGGCAGTTCTTC
clone size: few; J gene: TRBJ1-6; V gene: TRBV9; D gene: NA; CDR3 protein: CASSVEDLPLHF; CDR3 DNA: TGTGCCAGCAGCGTAGAGGACCTACCCCTCCACTTT
clone size: NA; J gene: TRBJ2-7; V gene: TRBV20-1; D gene: NA; CDR3 protein: CSGGLAYEQYF; CDR3 DNA: TGCAGTGGTGGCCTAGCCTACGAGCAGTACTTC
clone size: few; J gene: TRBJ2-1; V gene: TRBV20-1; D gene: TRBD2; CDR3 protein: CSARRLAGGINEQFF; CDR3 DNA: TGCAGTGCTAGACGACTAGCGGGAGGGATCAATGAGCAGTTCTTC
clone size: few; J gene: TRBJ2-7; V gene: TRBV5-1; D gene: TRBD2; CDR3 protein: CASSRGLEVHEQYF; CDR3 DNA: TGCGCCAGCAGCAGGGGACTAGAGGTCCACGAGCAGTACTTC
clone size: few; J gene: TRBJ2-3; V gene: TRBV5-1; D gene: NA; CDR3 protein: CASSWTGEAKSDTQYF; CDR3 DNA: TGCGCCAGCAGCTGGACGGGGGAAGCGAAATCGGATACGCAGTATTTT